This passage covers 28 T cell receptor beta chains from one sample sequenced in a study of CD8+ T cells in alopecia areata (dated by TCRdb to 2016 to 2018). The time point label on this specimen signifies: more than three weeks on oral tofacitinib. This specimen's treatment or condition label, interpreted: oral pan-JAK inhibitor, 5-10 mg twice daily. Library creation used the immunoSEQ multiplex PCR assay. RNA was extracted from all samples and reverse transcribed into cDNA, which served as template for TCR sequencing. This immuneACCESS table, as held by TCRdb, lists in-frame sequences with V and J called but not all clones. Of the missing ones, under half trace to an unresolved V gene in checked studies; the others have no known cause. The sample contains fewer than 250,000 clones, roughly three fifths of them found a single time. Together, the top ten hold around 0.69% of the sample. Source: CD4+ T cells sorted from blood, taken at week 4, from a patient treated with tofacitinib. The source is a human donor with alopecia areata.

In DNA, the CDR3 is TGTGCCAGCAGCCATCACCGTTCCAACGACATGGGATCCGAGCAGTACTTC. It encodes CASSHHRSNDMGSEQYF. The V call is TRBV7-9, the J call TRBJ2-7; no firm D call. This CDR3 is 17 amino acids long. Germline V gene data show CDR1 as SEHNR and CDR2 as FQNEAQ (reference sequence). V lost 5 bases, J lost 6 bases, and 26 bases lay in between. Supplemented by reference TRBV7-9 and TRBJ2-7, the full variable domain reads DTGVSQNPRHKITKRGQNVTFRCDPISEHNRLYWYRQTLGQGPEFLTYFQNEAQLEKSRLLSDRFSAERPKGSFSTLEIQRTEQGDSAMYLCASSHHRSNDMGSEQYFGPGTRLTVT.

Details on this clone: Given the absence of the conserved phenylalanine or tryptophan at the CDR3 end, a read error is likely. Because the CDR3's place on the DNA is in doubt, the DNA is left out and the CDR3 is given as listed by TCRdb. V gene TRBV28 combines with J gene TRBJ2-7; the table's D gene call, TRBD1, was not cross checked with the DNA. The CDR3 is 15 residues long, counting both termini. CDR1 is MDHEN and CDR2 is SYDVKM in the germline V gene. Here the CDR3 reads CAIRGAGTQGPGTIL.

This chain uses TRBV4-2 with TRBJ1-2; 7 bases fit TRBD1. The CDR3 spans 15 residues. V lost 3 bases and J lost 2; bases outside the gene matches: 6. The V gene's germline CDR1 is LGHNA and CDR2 YNFKEQ. Here the CDR3 reads CASSHTRQGNYGYTF. For the CDR3, the DNA is TGTGCCAGCAGCCATACGCGACAGGGCAACTATGGCTACACCTTC.

The chain has TRBV4-1 and TRBJ2-7, with D unclear. With 0 bases removed from V and 6 bases from J, the gap between germline ends came to 15 bases. CDR1 is MGHRA, CDR2 YSYEKL, per germline. The CDR3 runs to 15 residues. CDR3 protein: CASSQDQRQASEQYF. DNA of the CDR3: TGCGCCAGCAGCCAAGATCAGAGGCAGGCGTCCGAGCAGTACTTC.

The rearrangement uses TRBV28 and TRBJ2-7, with D uncertain. From germline, CDR1 is MDHEN and CDR2 SYDVKM. This CDR3 is built from 12 residues. Trimming stripped 3 bases from V and 4 bases from J, with 7 bases between. This CDR3 is CASSFPLYEQYF. CDR3 nucleotides: TGTGCCAGCAGTTTCCCCCTTTACGAGCAGTACTTC.

The rearrangement links TRBV30 to TRBJ1-1; 7 nucleotides match TRBD1. Germline V lookup: CDR1 GTSNPN, CDR2 SVGIG (reference sequence). There are 12 residues in the CDR3. J gave up 8 bases and V 3 bases, and 6 bases lay outside the gene matches. The CDR3 protein is CAWSTGDHEAFF. The CDR3 DNA reads TGTGCCTGGAGCACAGGGGATCACGAAGCTTTCTTT. Full variable domain (missing parts from reference TRBV30 and TRBJ1-1): SQTIHQWPATLVQPVGSPLSLECTVEGTSNPNLYWYRQAAGRGLQLLFYSVGIGQISSEVPQNLSASRPQDRQFILSSKKLLLSDSGFYLCAWSTGDHEAFFGQGTRLTVV.

Only one count was recorded for this clone. This chain joins TRBV6-1 and TRBJ1-1; D unresolved. This CDR3 is built from 14 residues. The germline V gene has CDR1 MNHNS and CDR2 SASEGT. Between the trimmed V and J ends, which lost 5 bases and 1 base, there was a span of 11 bases. CDR3: CASSLGSSNTEAFF. The CDR3 nucleotides are TGTGCCAGCAGTCTTGGGAGCTCGAACACTGAAGCTTTCTTT.

This clone was seen only a few times. The chain links TRBV18 to TRBJ2-2, with a weak D call TRBD2 (5 bases). Trimming removed 3 bases from V and 6 bases from J, with 14 bases in between. CDR3 length: 15 residues. The V gene's germline CDR1 is KGHSH and CDR2 LQKENI. CDR3 protein: CASSPYEGASGELFF. The CDR3 nucleotides read TGTGCCAGCTCACCCTACGAGGGAGCGTCCGGGGAGCTGTTTTTT.

The rearrangement joins TRBV29-1 to TRBJ1-2; D possibly corresponds to TRBD1 (6 bases). The germline CDR1 and CDR2 sequences are SQVTM and ANQGSEA. The V end lost 6 bases, the J end lost 6 bases, and 11 bases lay between the germline ends. The CDR3 runs 11 residues. The CDR3 nucleotides are TGCAGCGTACAGGGAATGGATGGCTACACCTTC. This sequence encodes CSVQGMDGYTF.

This clone was recorded once. The chain uses TRBV19 and TRBJ1-2, with unresolved D. CDR3 size: 12 residues. From germline, CDR1 is LNHDA and CDR2 SQIVND (reference sequence). Trimming pared 0 bases from V and 8 bases from J, leaving 7 bases between. The CDR3 nucleotides read TGTGCCAGTAGTATAGAACGTGGCGGCTACACCTTC. This codes for CASSIERGGYTF.

The genes are TRBV27 and TRBJ2-1, with unresolved D. Trimming took 2 bases from V and 10 from J, leaving 12 bases between them. The CDR3 consists of 13 residues. From germline, CDR1 is MNHEY and CDR2 SMNVEV (reference sequence). CDR3 bases: TGTGCCAGCAGTTTAGGTCGAAAGGAAGAGCAGTTCTTC. Translation: CASSLGRKEEQFF.

The CDR3 bases are TGTGCCAGGGGAGAGGGAAACATTCAGTACTTC. It codes for CARGEGNIQYF. The rearrangement links TRBV28 to TRBJ2-4; tentatively, D is TRBD2 (5 bases). From germline, CDR1 is MDHEN and CDR2 SYDVKM. The V and J ends lost 9 bases and 6 bases respectively, with 9 bases between them. This CDR3 is built from 11 residues.

This chain uses TRBV30 with TRBJ1-1; D gene ambiguous. This CDR3 is 11 amino acids long. In germline, CDR1 is GTSNPN, CDR2 SVGIG (reference sequence). The V and J ends lost 5 bases and 1 base respectively, with 5 bases between them. The CDR3 spells CAWDGNTEAFF. The CDR3 bases are TGTGCCTGGGACGGGAACACTGAAGCTTTCTTT.

The chain has TRBV29-1 and TRBJ2-7; D unclear. CDR1 is SQVTM and CDR2 is ANQGSEA in the germline V gene. The CDR3 length is 11 residues. CDR3 loop: CGFGNSYEQYF. The CDR3, as DNA: TGCGGATTTGGGAACTCCTACGAGCAGTACTTC.

This chain's CDR3 is CASSPSYEQYF. The CDR3 DNA sequence: TGTGCCAGCAGCCCCTCGTACGAGCAGTACTTC. V gene TRBV7-9 combines with J gene TRBJ2-7; D uncertain. The CDR3 is 11 amino acids. Per the germline V gene, CDR1 is SEHNR and CDR2 is FQNEAQ (reference sequence). V lost 5 bases and J lost 4, with 6 bases in between. The full variable domain, its missing parts supplied by reference TRBV7-9 and TRBJ2-7, is DTGVSQNPRHKITKRGQNVTFRCDPISEHNRLYWYRQTLGQGPEFLTYFQNEAQLEKSRLLSDRFSAERPKGSFSTLEIQRTEQGDSAMYLCASSPSYEQYFGPGTRLTVT.

This clone showed up just a few times. This chain connects TRBV7-8 to TRBJ1-2; TRBD1 agrees at 7 bases. V shed 5 bases, J shed 6 bases, and the junction held 0 bases outside the gene matches. The CDR3 has 11 residues. CDR1 is SGHVS and CDR2 is FQNEAQ in the germline V gene. CDR3 sequence reads: CASSQGDGYTF. The CDR3 nucleotides read TGTGCCAGCAGCCAGGGGGATGGCTACACCTTC.

This chain connects TRBV30 to TRBJ2-1; D might be TRBD2 (6 bases). Deletions cut 3 bases from V and 6 bases from J, with 21 bases between. The CDR3 covers 16 residues. The germline gives CDR1 GTSNPN, CDR2 SVGIG (reference sequence). CDR3 amino acids: CAWRARWGEMGNEQFF. The CDR3 DNA reads TGTGCCTGGAGGGCCCGATGGGGGGAGATGGGCAATGAGCAGTTCTTC.

J is TRBJ2-4 and V is TRBV6-5; unclear D gene. CDR3 length equals 13 residues. Germline CDR1 reads MNHEY; CDR2 reads SVGAGI. The ends were cut back, 6 bases at V and 9 bases at J, with 15 bases in the middle. This CDR3 reads CASRQGPQSIQYF. The CDR3 nucleotides read TGTGCCAGCAGACAAGGGCCGCAATCCATTCAGTACTTC.

The chain carries TRBV14 and TRBJ2-5, with 7 bases aligning to TRBD2. CDR3 length: 16 amino acids. V shed 4 bases, J shed 4 bases, and the junction held 12 bases outside the gene matches. Germline V lookup: CDR1 SGHDN, CDR2 FVKESK. CDR3 coding DNA: TGTGCCAGCAGCCCCCAAGGAGCGGGACGGGGAGAGACCCAGTACTTC. It is translated as CASSPQGAGRGETQYF. The full variable domain, completed using reference TRBV14 and TRBJ2-5, is EAGVTQFPSHSVIEKGQTVTLRCDPISGHDNLYWYRRVMGKEIKFLLHFVKESKQDESGMPNNRFLAERTGGTYSTLKVQPAELEDSGVYFCASSPQGAGRGETQYFGPGTRLLVL.

The chain carries TRBV7-9 and TRBJ2-5, with TRBD1 as a possible D gene (6 bases). Gene TRBJ2-7 matches the end of the DNA better, so the J call may be wrong. This CDR3 contains 16 residues. The germline gives CDR1 SEHNR, CDR2 FQNEAQ (reference sequence). CDR3 nucleotide sequence: TGTGCCAGCAGCATTCTGGGGACCGAAGTAGGGGGCGAGCAGTACTTC. Translating it yields CASSILGTEVGGEQYF.

Concerning this clone: The identical CDR3 is also encoded by other nucleotide sequences in the sample. V usage is TRBV5-1 and J usage is TRBJ2-1; D is unclear. The CDR3 totals 12 residues. V lost 0 bases, J lost 6 bases, and 4 bases lay in between. In germline, CDR1 is SGHRS, CDR2 YFSETQ. CDR3 nucleotides: TGCGCCAGCAGCTTGGGGACCAATGAGCAGTTCTTC. It translates to CASSLGTNEQFF.

The gene calls are TRBV25-1 and TRBJ1-2; no clear D gene. The CDR3 contains 12 residues. Germline V CDR1 and CDR2: MGHDK, SYGVNS. V was shortened by 3 bases and J by 4 bases, with 6 bases between the two germline ends. The CDR3 region is CASSDRGYGYTF. The CDR3 nucleotides are TGTGCCAGCAGTGACCGGGGCTATGGCTACACCTTC.

In its sample, this clone was seen a few times. The chain combines TRBV29-1 with TRBJ2-3, with TRBD2 matching over 8 bases. Germline-derived CDR1 and CDR2 are SQVTM and ANQGSEA. The CDR3 loop spans 14 amino acids. V dropped 6 bases and J dropped 2; count of bases not matched to a gene: 7. In nucleotides, the CDR3 is TGCAGCGTCTCCACTAGCGGCAACACAGATACGCAGTATTTT. This codes for CSVSTSGNTDTQYF.

The V and J genes are TRBV21-1 and TRBJ2-5; the D call in the table, TRBD2, was not verified against the DNA. TRBV21-1 is reported as a pseudogene. The CDR3 consists of 17 residues. The CDR3: CATLKGSCGRPQETQYF. The CDR3 coding sequence is TGTGCCACCCTCAAAGGGTCCTGCGGGAGGCCTCAAGAGACCCAGTACTTC.

The chain combines TRBV15 with TRBJ1-2; possible D gene TRBD1, 6 bases. The CDR3 covers 15 residues. The germline V and J ends were trimmed by 1 base and 8 bases, with 17 bases remaining between them. Germline V gives CDR1 LNHNV, CDR2 YYDKDF (reference sequence). The CDR3 sequence is CATSRGVPGEDGYTF. CDR3 nucleotide sequence: TGTGCCACCAGCAGAGGAGTCCCAGGGGAGGACGGCTACACCTTC.

The V gene is TRBV30, the J gene TRBJ1-2; TRBD1 is a possible D gene (6 bases). Germline V lookup: CDR1 GTSNPN, CDR2 SVGIG (reference sequence). The CDR3 loop spans 13 amino acids. CDR3 DNA: TGTGCAATCGCCAGGGGATCTAACTATGGCTACACCTTC. Its protein is CAIARGSNYGYTF.

A remark on this clone: The junction does not match germline at one end; this may be a read error. The rearrangement joins TRBV4-1 to TRBJ2-5, with 7 bases matching TRBD2. CDR1 is MGHRA and CDR2 is YSYEKL in the germline V gene. There are 15 residues in the CDR3. The DNA for the CDR3 is TGCGCCAGCGGCCAAGAGCGGGACCAGTGGGAGACCCAGTACTTC. This translates into CASGQERDQWETQYF.

About this clone: Other nucleotide sequences from this sample produce the same CDR3. The chain employs TRBV29-1 and TRBJ2-5; 7 nucleotides match TRBD1. CDR3 length: 12 amino acids. The V and J ends lost 1 base and 5 bases, in that order; junction bases with no gene match: 1. Germline V gives CDR1 SQVTM, CDR2 ANQGSEA. In DNA, the CDR3 is TGCAGCGTTGAAGGACAGGGTGAGACCCAGTACTTC. This gives the protein CSVEGQGETQYF.